Detailed here is one T cell receptor (beta chain). Antigen unknown. This CDR3 has 11 residues. The immunoSEQ assay was version 4, run in survey mode. Generated by immunoSEQ multiplex PCR, the TCRdb table keeps only in-frame clones and is missing some. The table shows tens of thousands of clones, with over 65% occurring only once. The data derive from a study of persistence of HIV-infected CD4 T cells. Study at large: Median time on suppressive ART was seven to eight years. Notes on the study in general: The rare CMV-responding cells with HIV-1 proviruses were not separately TCR-sequenced. Antigen-responding cells were enriched for degenerate expanded CDR3beta sequences.

The stimulus was an HIV-1 Gag 15-mer peptide pool, roughly 1 ug/peptide/mL. CD4+ T cells upregulating both CD40 ligand and CD69 were sorted as responding cells. For roughly 19 hours, CD8-depleted PBMCs received anti-CD28/CD49d costimulation, a CD40-blocking antibody and enfuvirtide. The gene calls are TRBV21-1 and TRBJ1-5. TRBV21-1 is a known pseudogene. The sequence was collected from an adult man with HIV who was CMV-seropositive. The sample here was CD4+ T cells sorted from PBMCs after roughly 18-hour stimulation, taken from a patient who received antiretroviral therapy. CDR3 residues: CASSKEQPQHF. The CDR3, as DNA: TGTGCCAGCAGCAAAGAACAGCCCCAGCATTTT.